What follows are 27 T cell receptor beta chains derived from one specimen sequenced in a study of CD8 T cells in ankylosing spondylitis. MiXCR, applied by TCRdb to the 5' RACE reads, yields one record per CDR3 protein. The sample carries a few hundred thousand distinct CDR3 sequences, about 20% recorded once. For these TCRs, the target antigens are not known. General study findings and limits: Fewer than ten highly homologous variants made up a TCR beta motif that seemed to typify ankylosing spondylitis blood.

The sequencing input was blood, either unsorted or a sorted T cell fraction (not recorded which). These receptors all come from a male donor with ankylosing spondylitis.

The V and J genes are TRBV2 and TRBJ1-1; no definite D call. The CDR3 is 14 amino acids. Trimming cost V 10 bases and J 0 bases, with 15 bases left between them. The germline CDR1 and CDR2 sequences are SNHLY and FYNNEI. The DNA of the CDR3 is TGTGCCACCCTACCACCGCTTTTGAACACTGAAGCTTTCTTT. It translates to CATLPPLLNTEAFF.

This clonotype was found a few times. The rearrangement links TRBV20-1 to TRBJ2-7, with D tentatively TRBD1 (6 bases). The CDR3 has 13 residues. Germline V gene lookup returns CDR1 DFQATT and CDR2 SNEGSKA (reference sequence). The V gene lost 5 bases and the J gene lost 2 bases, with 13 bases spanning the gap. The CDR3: CSAVSGTTYEQYF. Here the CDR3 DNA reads TGCAGTGCTGTCTCCGGGACAACCTACGAGCAGTACTTC.

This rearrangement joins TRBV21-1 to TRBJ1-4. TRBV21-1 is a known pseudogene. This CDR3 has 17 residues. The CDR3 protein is CASSNHVTGPSEEKLFF. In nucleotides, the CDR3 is TGTGCCAGCAGCAATCATGTAACGGGCCCTTCCGAGGAAAAACTGTTTTTT.

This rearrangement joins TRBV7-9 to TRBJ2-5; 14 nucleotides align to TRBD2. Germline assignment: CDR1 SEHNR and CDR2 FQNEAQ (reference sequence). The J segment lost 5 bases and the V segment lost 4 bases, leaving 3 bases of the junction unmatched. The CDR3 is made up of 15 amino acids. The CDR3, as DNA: TGTGCCAGCAGCTCGAGACTAGCGGGAGGGGAGACCCAGTACTTC. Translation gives CASSSRLAGGETQYF. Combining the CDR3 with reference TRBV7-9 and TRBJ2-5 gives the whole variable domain DTGVSQNPRHKITKRGQNVTFRCDPISEHNRLYWYRQTLGQGPEFLTYFQNEAQLEKSRLLSDRFSAERPKGSFSTLEIQRTEQGDSAMYLCASSSRLAGGETQYFGPGTRLLVL.

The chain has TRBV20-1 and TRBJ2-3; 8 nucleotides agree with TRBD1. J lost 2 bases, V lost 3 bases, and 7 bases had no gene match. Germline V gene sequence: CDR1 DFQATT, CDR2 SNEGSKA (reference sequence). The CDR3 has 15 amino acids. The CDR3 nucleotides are TGCAGTGCTAGTCTACGGGACAGGTCCACAGATACGCAGTATTTT. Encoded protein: CSASLRDRSTDTQYF.

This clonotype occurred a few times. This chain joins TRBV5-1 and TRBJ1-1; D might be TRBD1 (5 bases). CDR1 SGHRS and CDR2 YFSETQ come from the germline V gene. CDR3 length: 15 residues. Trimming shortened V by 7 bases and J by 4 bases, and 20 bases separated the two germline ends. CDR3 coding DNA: TGCGCCAGCCACTTAAGCGGGGCTGGGAGCACTGAAGCTTTCTTT. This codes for CASHLSGAGSTEAFF.

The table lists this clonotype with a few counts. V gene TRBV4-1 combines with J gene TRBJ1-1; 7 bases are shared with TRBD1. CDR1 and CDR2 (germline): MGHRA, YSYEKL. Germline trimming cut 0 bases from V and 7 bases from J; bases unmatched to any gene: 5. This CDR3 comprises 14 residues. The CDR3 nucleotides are TGCGCCAGCAGCCAAGAAGTCCGGGACAGTGAAGCTTTCTTT. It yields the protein CASSQEVRDSEAFF.

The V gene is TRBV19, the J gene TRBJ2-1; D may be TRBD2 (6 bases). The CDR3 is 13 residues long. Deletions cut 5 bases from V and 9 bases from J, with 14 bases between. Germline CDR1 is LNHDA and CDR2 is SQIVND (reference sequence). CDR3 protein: CASSAGGVTEQFF. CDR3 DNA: TGTGCCAGTAGTGCCGGAGGGGTTACTGAGCAGTTCTTC.

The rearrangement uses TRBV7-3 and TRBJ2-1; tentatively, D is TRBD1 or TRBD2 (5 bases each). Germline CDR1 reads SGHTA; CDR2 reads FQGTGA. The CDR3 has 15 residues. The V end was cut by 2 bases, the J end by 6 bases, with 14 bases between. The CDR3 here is CASSLGASWGNEQFF. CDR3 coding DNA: TGTGCCAGCAGCTTAGGGGCTAGCTGGGGCAATGAGCAGTTCTTC.

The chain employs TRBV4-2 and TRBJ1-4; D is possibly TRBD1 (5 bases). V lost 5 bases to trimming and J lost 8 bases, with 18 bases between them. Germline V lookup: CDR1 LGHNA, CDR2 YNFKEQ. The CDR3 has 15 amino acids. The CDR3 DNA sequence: TGTGCCAGCAGCGTGCAGGGAAAGGCCCCCGAAAAACTGTTTTTT. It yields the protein CASSVQGKAPEKLFF.

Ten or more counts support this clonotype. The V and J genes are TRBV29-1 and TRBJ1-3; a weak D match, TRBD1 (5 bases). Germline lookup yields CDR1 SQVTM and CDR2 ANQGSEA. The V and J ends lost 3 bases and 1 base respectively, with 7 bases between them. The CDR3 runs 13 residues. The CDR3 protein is CSVESGSGNTIYF. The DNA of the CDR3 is TGCAGCGTTGAGTCAGGGTCTGGAAACACCATATATTTT.

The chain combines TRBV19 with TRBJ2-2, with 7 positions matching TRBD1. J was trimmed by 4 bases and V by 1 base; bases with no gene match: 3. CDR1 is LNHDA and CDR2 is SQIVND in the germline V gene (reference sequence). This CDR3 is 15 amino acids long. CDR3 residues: CASSIAAGGTGELFF. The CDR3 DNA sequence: TGTGCCAGTAGTATAGCGGCAGGGGGCACCGGGGAGCTGTTTTTT.

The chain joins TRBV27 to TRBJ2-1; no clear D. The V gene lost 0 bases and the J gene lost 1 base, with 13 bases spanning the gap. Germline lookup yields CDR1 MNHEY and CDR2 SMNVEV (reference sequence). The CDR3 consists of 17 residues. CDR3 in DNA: TGTGCCAGCAGTTTATCGTACCCCTTAGGTTCCTACAATGAGCAGTTCTTC. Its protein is CASSLSYPLGSYNEQFF.

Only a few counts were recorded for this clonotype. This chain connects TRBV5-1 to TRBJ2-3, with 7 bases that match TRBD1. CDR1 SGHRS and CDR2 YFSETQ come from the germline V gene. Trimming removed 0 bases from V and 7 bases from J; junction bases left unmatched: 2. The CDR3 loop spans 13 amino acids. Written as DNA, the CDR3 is TGCGCCAGCAGCTTGGAGGGACAGCATACGCAGTATTTT. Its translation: CASSLEGQHTQYF.

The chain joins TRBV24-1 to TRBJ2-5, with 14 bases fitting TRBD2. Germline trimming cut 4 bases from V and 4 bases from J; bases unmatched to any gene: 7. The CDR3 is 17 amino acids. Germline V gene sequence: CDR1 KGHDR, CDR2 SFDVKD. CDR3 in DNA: TGTGCCACCAGTGACGCCGGGACTAGCGGGAGAATAGAGACCCAGTACTTC. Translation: CATSDAGTSGRIETQYF.

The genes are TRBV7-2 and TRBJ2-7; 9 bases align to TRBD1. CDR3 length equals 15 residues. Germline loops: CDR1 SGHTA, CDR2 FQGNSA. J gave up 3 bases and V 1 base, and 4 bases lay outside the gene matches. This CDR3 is CASSLGTGAYYEQYF. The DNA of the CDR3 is TGTGCCAGCAGCTTAGGGACAGGGGCTTACTACGAGCAGTACTTC.

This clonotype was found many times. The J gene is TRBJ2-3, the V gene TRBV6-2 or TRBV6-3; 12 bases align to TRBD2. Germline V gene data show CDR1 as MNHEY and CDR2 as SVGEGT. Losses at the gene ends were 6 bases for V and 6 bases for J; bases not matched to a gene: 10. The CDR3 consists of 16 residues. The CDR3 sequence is CASRQLAGGLDDTQYF. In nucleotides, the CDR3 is TGTGCCAGCAGACAACTAGCGGGAGGCCTTGATGATACGCAGTATTTT.

The CDR3 loop is CASTRDRSTGELFF. For the CDR3, the DNA is TGTGCCAGCACCCGGGACAGATCCACCGGGGAGCTGTTTTTT. This chain links TRBV6-2 or TRBV6-3 with TRBJ2-2, with 7 nucleotides matching TRBD1. The CDR3 is 14 amino acids. The V gene's germline CDR1 is MNHEY and CDR2 SVGEGT. Unmatched junction bases numbered 6, after V lost 7 bases and J lost 4 bases.

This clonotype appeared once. The CDR3 spells CASSLGENPYEQYF. CDR3 coding DNA: TGCGCCAGCAGCTTGGGCGAAAACCCCTACGAGCAGTACTTC. The V and J genes are TRBV5-1 and TRBJ2-7; D remains unclear. The CDR3 runs 14 residues. Germline V gene sequence: CDR1 SGHRS, CDR2 YFSETQ. Trimming stripped 0 bases from V and 2 bases from J, with 9 bases between.

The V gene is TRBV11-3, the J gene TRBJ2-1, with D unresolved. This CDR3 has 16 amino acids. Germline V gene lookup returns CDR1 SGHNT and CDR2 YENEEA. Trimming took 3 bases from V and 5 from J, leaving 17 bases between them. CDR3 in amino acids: CASSFQTGTIHNEQFF. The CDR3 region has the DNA TGTGCCAGCAGCTTTCAGACCGGCACTATTCACAATGAGCAGTTCTTC.

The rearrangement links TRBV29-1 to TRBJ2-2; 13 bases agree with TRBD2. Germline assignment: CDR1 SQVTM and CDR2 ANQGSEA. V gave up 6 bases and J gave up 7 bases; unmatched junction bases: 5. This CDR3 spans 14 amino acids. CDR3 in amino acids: CSVGTSGMSGELFF. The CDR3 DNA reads TGCAGCGTCGGGACTAGCGGGATGAGCGGGGAGCTGTTTTTT.

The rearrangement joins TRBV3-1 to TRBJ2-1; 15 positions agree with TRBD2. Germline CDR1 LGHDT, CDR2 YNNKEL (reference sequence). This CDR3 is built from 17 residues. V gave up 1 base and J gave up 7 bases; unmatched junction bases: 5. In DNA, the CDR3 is TGTGCCAGCAGCCAAGCGACGGGACTAGCGGGAGGAAATGAGCAGTTCTTC. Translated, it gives CASSQATGLAGGNEQFF.

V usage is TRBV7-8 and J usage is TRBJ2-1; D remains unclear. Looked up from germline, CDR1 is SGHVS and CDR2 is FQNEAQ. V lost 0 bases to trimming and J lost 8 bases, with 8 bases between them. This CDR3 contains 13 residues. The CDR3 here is CASSLARADEQFF. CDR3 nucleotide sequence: TGTGCCAGCAGCTTAGCAAGGGCGGATGAGCAGTTCTTC. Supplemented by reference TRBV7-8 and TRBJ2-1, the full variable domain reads GAGVSQSPRYKVAKRGQDVALRCDPISGHVSLFWYQQALGQGPEFLTYFQNEAQLDKSGLPSDRFFAERPEGSVSTLKIQRTQQEDSAVYLCASSLARADEQFFGPGTRLTVL.

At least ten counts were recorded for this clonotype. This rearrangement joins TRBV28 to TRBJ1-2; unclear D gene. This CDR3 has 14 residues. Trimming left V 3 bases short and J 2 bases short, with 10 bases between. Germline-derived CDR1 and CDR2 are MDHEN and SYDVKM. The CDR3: CASSFPEGNYGYTF. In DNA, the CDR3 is TGTGCCAGCAGTTTCCCGGAAGGGAACTATGGCTACACCTTC.

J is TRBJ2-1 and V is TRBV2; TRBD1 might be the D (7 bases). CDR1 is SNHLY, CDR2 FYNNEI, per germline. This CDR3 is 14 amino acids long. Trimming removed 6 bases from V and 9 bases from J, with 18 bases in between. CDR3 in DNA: TGTGCCAGCAGCGCCGGGACAGCGGGCGGTGAGCAGTTCTTC. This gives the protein CASSAGTAGGEQFF.

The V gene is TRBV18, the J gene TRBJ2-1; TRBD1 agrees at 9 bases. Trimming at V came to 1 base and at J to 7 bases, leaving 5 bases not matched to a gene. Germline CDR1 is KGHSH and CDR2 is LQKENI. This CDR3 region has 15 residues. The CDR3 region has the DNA TGTGCCAGCTCACCACAGTCGACAGGGGGGAATGAGCAGTTCTTC. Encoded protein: CASSPQSTGGNEQFF.

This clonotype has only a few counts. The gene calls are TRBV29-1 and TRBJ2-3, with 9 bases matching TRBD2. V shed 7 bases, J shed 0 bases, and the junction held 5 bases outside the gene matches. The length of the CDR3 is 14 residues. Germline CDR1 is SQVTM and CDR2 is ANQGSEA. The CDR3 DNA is TGCAGCGCGGTAGCGGGGGCTAGCACAGATACGCAGTATTTT. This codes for CSAVAGASTDTQYF.